The clone carrying this T cell receptor beta chain was seen only a few times. As yet, its antigen is unknown. This record belongs to a study of blood T cells in healthy people across ages. Study-level points and caveats: Because sorting was not performed, PBMCs prevented conclusive naive versus antigen-experienced comparison.

The CDR3 runs to 13 residues. Germline lookup yields CDR1 SGHDN and CDR2 FVKESK. Trimming removed 1 base at V and 1 base at J, with 4 bases between. A second PCR of about 6 to 11 cycles used a sample-barcoded 5' primer and a J-beta primer mix. TCRdb reanalysed the 5' RACE reads using MiXCR and keeps one entry per CDR3 protein. The sample has about 1.7 million distinct CDR3 sequences; roughly 28% are singletons. The sequence derives from a woman aged 25 to 39 in good health. The sequencing input was blood. This chain uses TRBV14 with TRBJ1-1; D is uncertain. The CDR3 region has the DNA TGTGCCAGCAGCCAAGTCAAGAACACTGAAGCTTTCTTT. Amino acids: CASSQVKNTEAFF.